Listed here are 8 T cell receptor beta chains from one sample, sequenced in a study of T cell clonality in common variable immunodeficiency. Produced via immunoSEQ multiplex PCR; TCRdb's table is partial and in-frame only. This sample carries some 44,000 clones and no singletons, and about 9.4% goes to the top ten. The sequenced sample consisted of peripheral blood mononuclear cells. The receptors derive from a person aged 18 to 70 in good health.

This clone was observed many times. The CDR3 is cut off 3 residues early in the read; its end comes from the germline J gene. The gene calls are TRBV7-9 and TRBJ1-2; TRBD1 might be the D (6 bases). This CDR3 region has 14 residues. Trimming left V 3 bases short and J 3 bases short, with 11 bases between. CDR1 SEHNR and CDR2 FQNEAQ come from the germline V gene (reference sequence). The covered CDR3 bases are TGTGCCAGCAGCTTCTCTCAGGGGTACTATGGC. It specifies CASSFSQGYYG. The whole CDR3 protein is CASSFSQGYYGYTF.

In its sample, this clone was seen many times. CDR3 amino acids: CASSLRPQASTDTQYF. CDR3 DNA (partial): TGCGCCAGCAGCTTAAGGCCGCAGGCTAGCACAGATACG. The genes are TRBV5-1 and TRBJ2-3; D unresolved. The CDR3 end is not reached by the read, which stops 3 residues before it; the germline J gene fills it in. The V end lost 2 bases, the J end lost 0 bases, and 13 bases lay between the germline ends. Germline V CDR1 and CDR2: SGHRS, YFSETQ. The CDR3 spans 16 residues.

This clone was recorded at least ten times. The sequenced part of the CDR3 DNA is TGTGCCAGCAGCGGGGACAGGGAGATGAACACTGAA. Encoded protein: CASSGDREMNTE. The whole CDR3 is CASSGDREMNTEAFF. The genes are TRBV7-9 and TRBJ1-1; 9 nucleotides align to TRBD1. The read gets to within 3 residues of the CDR3 end, and the germline J gene fills in the rest. CDR1 is SEHNR and CDR2 is FQNEAQ in the germline V gene (reference sequence). The CDR3 has 15 amino acids. The junction had 4 bases not matched to a gene; V was cut back by 5 bases and J by 0 bases.

The sample holds many counts of this clone. The read ends 3 residues early relative to the CDR3; the germline J gene fills the gap. The chain recombines TRBV7-9 with TRBJ1-4; D might be TRBD1 (6 bases). The CDR3 has 15 amino acids. Germline V gene data show CDR1 as SEHNR and CDR2 as FQNEAQ (reference sequence). Partial CDR3 DNA: TGTGCTCTAGTGGTGAAGGACCAGAGGGGGGAAAAA. Protein product: CALVVKDQRGEK. The full CDR3 is CALVVKDQRGEKLFF.

This clone was seen ten or more times. Read coverage stops 3 residues before the CDR3 terminus; the germline J gene supplies the remainder. This chain connects TRBV29-1 to TRBJ2-7; 9 positions agree with TRBD1. Trimming removed 3 bases from V and 4 bases from J; junction bases left unmatched: 7. Germline V gives CDR1 SQVTM, CDR2 ANQGSEA. The CDR3 consists of 14 residues. CDR3 bases read: TGCAGCGTTGAGACGGGACAGGGCGGGTACGAG. Residues: CSVETGQGGYE. The complete CDR3 sequence is CSVETGQGGYEQYF.

This clone was observed at least ten times. The CDR3 extends 3 residues past the end of the read, so its final part is completed from the germline J gene. The V gene is TRBV30, the J gene TRBJ1-2, with TRBD1 matching 7 bases. CDR1 is GTSNPN and CDR2 is SVGIG in the germline V gene (reference sequence). The CDR3 is 11 residues long. The sequenced part of the CDR3 DNA is TGTGCCTGGACAGGGGGTAGGGCC. Its translation: CAWTGGRA. The whole CDR3 sequence reads CAWTGGRAYTF.

This clone came up many times. Read sequence stops 3 residues before the CDR3 end, and the germline J gene provides the missing end. This rearrangement joins TRBV19 to TRBJ1-2; 7 bases are a match to TRBD1. The V gene's germline CDR1 is LNHDA and CDR2 SQIVND (reference sequence). The CDR3 sequence is 14 residues long. With V trimmed by 4 bases and J by 5 bases, 7 bases remained unmatched. CDR3 DNA (partial): TGTGCCAGTAGTAGGGACAGTGAATGGTATGGC. Translation: CASSRDSEWYG. The complete CDR3 protein is CASSRDSEWYGYTF.

This clone occurred many times. The read is 3 residues too short to cover the CDR3 end, so that end is filled in from the germline J gene. J is TRBJ2-6 and V is TRBV7-6; D is unresolved. Germline-derived CDR1 and CDR2 are SGHVS and FNYEAQ. The CDR3 consists of 16 residues. Trimming took 0 bases from V and 0 from J, leaving 6 bases between them. The CDR3: CASSLARPSGANVLTF. CDR3 bases read: TGTGCCAGCAGCTTAGCGCGCCCCTCTGGGGCCAACGTC. Based on the CDR3 plus reference TRBV7-6 and TRBJ2-6, the full variable domain is GAGVSQSPRYKVTKRGQDVALRCDPISGHVSLYWYRQALGQGPEFLTYFNYEAQQDKSGLPNDRFSAERPEGSISTLTIQRTEQRDSAMYRCASSLARPSGANVLTFGAGSRLTVL.